This entry lists 11 T cell receptor beta chains sequenced from one sample in a study of graft-versus-host responses after intestinal transplantation. The protocol was immunoSEQ multiplex PCR, while the TCRdb copy is restricted to in-frame clones and leaves out a portion. The sample yields 95,000 to 100,000 clones, about 83% seen once. Material: PBMCs, obtained 255 days after intestinal transplant. All receptors come from a human patient who received an intestinal transplant, so some T cells may come from the graft donor.

The V gene is TRBV10-3, the J gene TRBJ2-5; TRBD1 matches at 7 bases. The CDR3 has 16 residues. CDR1 is ENHRY, CDR2 SYGVKD, per germline. V lost 6 bases and J lost 5; bases outside the gene matches: 15. CDR3 protein: CAISPRVGGDQETQYF. For the CDR3, the DNA is TGTGCCATCAGCCCCCGTGTAGGGGGCGATCAGGAGACCCAGTACTTC.

This clone has only a few counts. The chain has TRBV9 and TRBJ2-3; tentatively, D is TRBD2 (5 bases). The ends were cut back, 0 bases at V and 0 bases at J, with 8 bases in the middle. Germline-derived CDR1 and CDR2 are SGDLS and YYNGEE. This CDR3 region has 15 residues. The CDR3 DNA sequence: TGTGCCAGCAGCGTAGGGTCGGGGAGCACAGATACGCAGTATTTT. Translation: CASSVGSGSTDTQYF.

The CDR3 spells CAISDGGLPPSARYEQYF. Written as DNA, the CDR3 is TGTGCCATCAGTGACGGGGGACTACCGCCCTCGGCGCGGTACGAGCAGTACTTC. The rearrangement joins TRBV10-3 to TRBJ2-5; TRBD2 agrees at 7 bases. TRBJ2-7 explains the end of the DNA better; the J call may be wrong. The CDR3 contains 18 residues. The germline V gene encodes CDR1 ENHRY and CDR2 SYGVKD.

This clone was found once. V usage is TRBV4-1 and J usage is TRBJ2-1; 7 nucleotides line up with TRBD2. V was pared by 0 bases and J by 6 bases, with 8 bases of the junction left unmatched. This CDR3 spans 16 amino acids. CDR1 is MGHRA, CDR2 YSYEKL, per germline. CDR3: CASSQESGALGNEQFF. The DNA of the CDR3 is TGCGCCAGCAGCCAAGAAAGCGGGGCCCTCGGCAATGAGCAGTTCTTC.

The rearrangement joins TRBV7-2 to TRBJ2-7, with 9 nucleotides matching TRBD2. The junction had 7 bases not matched to a gene; V was cut back by 4 bases and J by 0 bases. The CDR3 extends over 16 amino acids. The V gene's germline CDR1 is SGHTA and CDR2 FQGNSA. The CDR3 DNA reads TGTGCCAGCAGCTCCAATAGCGGGGGCCTCTCCTACGAGCAGTACTTC. This gives the protein CASSSNSGGLSYEQYF. The whole variable domain, remainder taken from reference TRBV7-2 and TRBJ2-7, is GAGVSQSPSNKVTEKGKDVELRCDPISGHTALYWYRQSLGQGLEFLIYFQGNSAPDKSGLPSDRFSAERTGGSVSTLTIQRTQQEDSAVYLCASSSNSGGLSYEQYFGPGTRLTVT.

This sequence joins TRBV14 and TRBJ2-7, with 9 nucleotides matching TRBD1. Per germline, CDR1 SGHDN and CDR2 FVKESK. Trimming at V came to 2 bases and at J to 2 bases, leaving 1 base not matched to a gene. The CDR3 is 14 residues long. The CDR3 loop reads CASSQRQGAYEQYV. DNA of the CDR3: TGTGCCAGCAGCCAACGACAGGGGGCCTACGAGCAGTACGTC.

The chain couples TRBV7-5 to TRBJ2-7; the D call in the table, TRBD2, was not verified against the DNA. TRBV7-5 is a listed pseudogene. CDR3 length: 15 amino acids. The DNA of the CDR3 is TGTGCCAGAAGCTTTCCGGGACTACTTTATTACGAGCAGTACTTC. Protein product: CARSFPGLLYYEQYF.

The chain combines TRBV28 with TRBJ1-5; tentative D call: TRBD1 (5 bases). This CDR3 has 15 residues. Germline-derived CDR1 and CDR2 are MDHEN and SYDVKM. V lost 10 bases, J lost 9 bases, and 25 bases lay in between. The CDR3, as DNA: TGTGCCACCGAGCTTGGGACGGCGGACGGGTGGCCCCAGCATTTT. Residues: CATELGTADGWPQHF.

The rearrangement uses TRBV27 and TRBJ2-6; the D is unclear. This CDR3 contains 13 residues. Germline CDR1 is MNHEY and CDR2 is SMNVEV (reference sequence). V lost 8 bases to trimming and J lost 0 bases, with 5 bases between them. CDR3 loop: CASSYSGANVLTF. CDR3 DNA sequence: TGTGCCAGCTCCTACTCTGGGGCCAACGTCCTGACTTTC.

The chain has TRBV6-1 and TRBJ2-7; maybe TRBD2 (5 bases). The CDR3 covers 13 residues. V was shortened by 1 base and J by 4 bases, with 8 bases between the two germline ends. CDR1 is MNHNS and CDR2 is SASEGT in the germline V gene. CDR3 sequence (DNA): TGTGCCAGCAGTGAAGGAGGGTTTTACGAGCAGTACGTC. Translating it yields CASSEGGFYEQYV.

The V call is TRBV15, the J call TRBJ1-1, with a possible D match to TRBD1 (5 bases). Germline V gene data show CDR1 as LNHNV and CDR2 as YYDKDF (reference sequence). Trimming left V 1 base short and J 1 base short, with 13 bases between. This CDR3 region has 16 residues. The CDR3 sequence: CATSRGGGAGNTEAFF. The CDR3 DNA reads as TGTGCCACCAGCAGAGGGGGAGGGGCGGGGAACACTGAAGCTTTCTTT.